This TCR beta chain was identified in a study of blood T cells in healthy people across ages. Study-wide findings and caveats: With unsorted PBMCs, a conclusive comparison of naive versus antigen-experienced cells was not possible. Naive T cell percentage and TCR beta diversity correlated strongly. A greater number of naive CD4+ cells and higher diversity distinguished long-lived donors from aged donors.

The use of a sample-barcoded 5' primer and a J-beta primer mix characterized a second PCR of roughly 7 to 12 cycles. TCRdb re-analysed the 5' RACE reads in MiXCR, keeping a single row per CDR3 protein. The sample carries around 850,000 distinct CDR3 sequences, 30% to 45% recorded once. Concerning this clonotype itself: Its antigen is still unknown.

Per sample, extraction of total RNA gave at least 6 micrograms in every case. Germline CDR1 and CDR2: KGHSH and LQKENI. The CDR3 is 14 amino acids. V lost 2 bases to trimming and J lost 7 bases, with 12 bases between them. V usage is TRBV18 and J usage is TRBJ2-1; possibly TRBD2 for D (6 bases). Sequencing was performed on blood. This clonotype was obtained from a man between 18 and 29 years old in good health. The CDR3 DNA is TGTGCCAGCTCACCAGATAGGGACTGGAATGAGCAGTTCTTC. Its protein product is CASSPDRDWNEQFF.